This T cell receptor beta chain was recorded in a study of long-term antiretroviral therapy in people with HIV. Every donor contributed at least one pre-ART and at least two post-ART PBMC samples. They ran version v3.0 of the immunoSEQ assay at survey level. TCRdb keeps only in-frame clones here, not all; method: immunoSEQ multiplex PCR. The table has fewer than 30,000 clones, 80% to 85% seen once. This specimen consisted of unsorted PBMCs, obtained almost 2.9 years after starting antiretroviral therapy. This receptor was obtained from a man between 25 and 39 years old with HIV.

The CDR3: CAISESQGREQYF. The CDR3 DNA sequence: TGTGCCATCAGTGAGTCTCAGGGCCGGGAGCAGTACTTC. V is TRBV10-3 and J is TRBJ2-7; D possibly corresponds to TRBD1 (5 bases). The germline V gene encodes CDR1 ENHRY and CDR2 SYGVKD. V was clipped by 0 bases and J by 7 bases, with 10 bases between them. The CDR3 runs to 13 residues.